This entry lists 23 T cell receptor beta chains sequenced from one sample in a study of blood T cell repertoires in COVID-19. Data came from immunoSEQ multiplex PCR; TCRdb stores just in-frame clones and leaves some out. The sample includes about 140,000 clones, just over 85% of them seen just once. Input material: peripheral blood. Receptor source: a woman aged 55-70 years with acute or convalescent COVID-19.

This clone was found a few times. One junction end disagrees with the germline gene, perhaps due to a read error. The chain employs TRBV7-7 and TRBJ2-2; TRBD1 might be the D (6 bases). Germline assignment: CDR1 SSHAT and CDR2 FNYEAQ (reference sequence). The CDR3 spans 14 residues. CDR3 in DNA: TGTGCTAGCAGCAGGACAGCGAACACCGGGGAGCTGTTTTTT. Amino acids: CASSRTANTGELFF.

This chain links TRBV19 with TRBJ1-1; D is unclear. The CDR3 is 15 residues long. In germline, CDR1 is LNHDA, CDR2 SQIVND (reference sequence). The V end lost 1 base, the J end lost 0 bases, and 9 bases lay between the germline ends. Here the CDR3 reads CASSIVGIVNTEAFF. The CDR3 nucleotides are TGTGCCAGTAGTATAGTTGGCATCGTGAACACTGAAGCTTTCTTT. Supplemented by reference TRBV19 and TRBJ1-1, the full variable domain reads DGGITQSPKYLFRKEGQNVTLSCEQNLNHDAMYWYRQDPGQGLRLIYYSQIVNDFQKGDIAEGYSVSREKKESFPLTVTSAQKNPTAFYLCASSIVGIVNTEAFFGQGTRLTVV.

This rearrangement joins TRBV7-4 to TRBJ1-6; 7 bases are a match to TRBD1. V shed 6 bases and J 4 bases; nucleotides not matched to a gene: 12. The length of the CDR3 is 17 residues. CDR1 is SGHVT, CDR2 SQSDAQ, per germline. The chain's CDR3 is CASSNREGAEYNSPLHF. The CDR3 DNA is TGTGCCAGCAGTAATCGGGAGGGGGCAGAATATAATTCACCCCTCCACTTT.

This rearrangement joins TRBV23-1 to TRBJ1-5, with a tentative D call TRBD1 (5 bases). TRBV23-1 is an ORF for which the function is uncertain. This CDR3 contains 16 residues. Between the trimmed V and J ends, which lost 0 bases and 1 base, there was a span of 10 bases. CDR3 in amino acids: CASSQSAGGSNQPQHF. The CDR3, as DNA: TGCGCCAGCAGTCAATCAGCGGGGGGAAGCAATCAGCCCCAGCATTTT.

As to this clone: The same CDR3 arises from other DNA sequences in this sample as well. The V gene is TRBV3-1 (or the pseudogene TRBV3-2), the J gene TRBJ1-1; 7 bases are a match to TRBD1. This CDR3 comprises 14 residues. The J segment lost 2 bases and the V segment lost 2 bases, leaving 2 bases of the junction unmatched. Germline CDR1 is LGHDT and CDR2 is YNNKEL (reference sequence). The CDR3 DNA is TGTGCCAGCAGCCAACGAGGGGGCAACACTGAAGCTTTCTTT. It codes for CASSQRGGNTEAFF.

The chain combines TRBV12-3 or TRBV12-4 with TRBJ1-2; maybe TRBD1 (6 bases). The CDR3 extends over 13 amino acids. The V gene lost 6 bases and the J gene lost 6 bases, with 14 bases spanning the gap. The CDR3 nucleotides read TGTGCCAGCAGCCTCACAGGGTGGGATGGCTACACCTTC. Protein: CASSLTGWDGYTF.

This chain joins TRBV6-2 or TRBV6-3 and TRBJ1-2; 9 bases are shared with TRBD1. CDR1 is MNHEY and CDR2 is SVGEGT in the germline V gene. The CDR3 extends over 14 amino acids. V was pared by 0 bases and J by 6 bases, with 2 bases of the junction left unmatched. As DNA, the CDR3 is TGTGCCAGCAGTTACTCCCGGGACAGGGATGGCTACACCTTC. Residues: CASSYSRDRDGYTF.

The chain is built from TRBV7-9 and TRBJ2-1, with TRBD2 identical over 7 bases. CDR1 and CDR2 from the germline V gene are SEHNR and FQNEAQ (reference sequence). After removal of 1 base from V and 4 bases from J, the junction contained 7 bases not matched to a gene. The CDR3 extends over 16 amino acids. CDR3 region: CASSLETGGVYNEQFF. The CDR3 bases are TGTGCCAGCAGCTTAGAAACGGGGGGAGTTTACAATGAGCAGTTCTTC.

The gene calls are TRBV11-2 and TRBJ1-6; D is undetermined. The ends were cut back, 1 base at V and 6 bases at J, with 10 bases in the middle. This CDR3 region has 15 residues. Germline V lookup: CDR1 SGHAT, CDR2 FQNNGV. CDR3 in DNA: TGTGCCAGCAGCTTAGTAAGCACTGGTAATTCACCCCTCCACTTT. This sequence encodes CASSLVSTGNSPLHF.

The chain employs TRBV28 and TRBJ2-4, with 8 bases identical to TRBD1. CDR3 length equals 14 residues. The germline gives CDR1 MDHEN, CDR2 SYDVKM. The V gene end was trimmed by 6 bases and the J gene end by 2 bases; junction bases not matched to a gene: 3. CDR3 bases: TGTGCCAGCAGGAGACAGGGGACCAAAAACATTCAGTACTTC. This translates into CASRRQGTKNIQYF.

This chain uses TRBV7-6 with TRBJ2-5; 11 nucleotides align to TRBD2. The germline V gene encodes CDR1 SGHVS and CDR2 FNYEAQ. The V segment lost 5 bases and the J segment 3 bases; nucleotides outside the gene matches: 5. This CDR3 is 15 amino acids long. For the CDR3, the DNA is TGTGCCAGCAGCCTAGGGGGACTAGCGGAAGAGACCCAGTACTTC. It encodes CASSLGGLAEETQYF.

CDR3 sequence reads: CASRSGTMNTEAFF. CDR3 sequence (DNA): TGTGCCAGTAGATCGGGTACTATGAACACTGAAGCTTTCTTT. The rearrangement joins TRBV19 to TRBJ1-1; D is unclear. V was pared by 6 bases and J by 0 bases, with 11 bases between. Germline-derived CDR1 and CDR2 are LNHDA and SQIVND (reference sequence). The CDR3 has 14 residues.

The gene calls are TRBV27 and TRBJ2-5; possibly TRBD1 for D (6 bases). There are 15 residues in the CDR3. The V gene's germline CDR1 is MNHEY and CDR2 SMNVEV (reference sequence). V lost 5 bases and J 1 base, leaving 14 bases between the germline ends. Here the CDR3 reads CASSARQVLQETQYF. CDR3 nucleotide sequence: TGTGCCAGCAGTGCCCGACAGGTACTCCAAGAGACCCAGTACTTC.

The J gene is TRBJ1-2, the V gene TRBV7-9, with a tentative D call TRBD1 (6 bases). CDR1 SEHNR and CDR2 FQNEAQ come from the germline V gene (reference sequence). V shed 3 bases and J shed 8 bases, with 16 bases lying between them. This CDR3 contains 14 residues. The CDR3 nucleotides read TGTGCCAGCAGCTTTATTAACAGGGCCGAGGGCTACACCTTC. Its protein is CASSFINRAEGYTF.

This clone was seen only once. The chain combines TRBV7-2 with TRBJ1-2, with 10 bases matching TRBD1. This CDR3 comprises 13 residues. Germline trimming cut 1 base from V and 12 bases from J; bases unmatched to any gene: 5. Germline V gene sequence: CDR1 SGHTA, CDR2 FQGNSA. Here the CDR3 reads CASSLGGQGPDTF. In nucleotides, the CDR3 is TGTGCCAGCAGCTTAGGGGGACAGGGGCCGGACACCTTC. Using reference TRBV7-2 and TRBJ1-2 for the parts outside the CDR3, the full variable domain is GAGVSQSPSNKVTEKGKDVELRCDPISGHTALYWYRQSLGQGLEFLIYFQGNSAPDKSGLPSDRFSAERTGGSVSTLTIQRTQQEDSAVYLCASSLGGQGPDTFGSGTRLTVV.

The J gene is TRBJ1-5, the V gene TRBV19; TRBD1 is a possible D gene (6 bases). The CDR3 has 16 residues. Looked up from germline, CDR1 is LNHDA and CDR2 is SQIVND (reference sequence). Between the trimmed V and J ends, which lost 5 bases and 3 bases, there was a span of 17 bases. CDR3 residues: CASSRGGGRDNQPQHF. CDR3 DNA: TGTGCCAGTAGTCGGGGGGGCGGACGAGACAATCAGCCCCAGCATTTT.

This clone was seen only a few times. CDR3 bases: TGTGCCAGCAGCCGGACAGAAGGCTATGGCTACACCTTC. Translated: CASSRTEGYGYTF. V is TRBV7-9 and J is TRBJ1-2; D perhaps matches TRBD1 (6 bases). The CDR3 runs to 13 residues. The germline gives CDR1 SEHNR, CDR2 FQNEAQ (reference sequence). Trimming took off 5 bases at V and 4 bases at J, with 11 bases between the two ends.

The chain recombines TRBV10-3 with TRBJ2-2, with 12 bases aligning to TRBD2. There are 15 residues in the CDR3. Germline CDR1 and CDR2: ENHRY and SYGVKD. After removal of 6 bases from V and 5 bases from J, the junction contained 4 bases not matched to a gene. CDR3 sequence (DNA): TGTGCCATCAGACAAGGACTAGCGGGGACCGGGGAGCTGTTTTTT. Translation gives CAIRQGLAGTGELFF.

The V and J genes are TRBV7-2 and TRBJ2-2; 8 nucleotides line up with TRBD2. In germline, CDR1 is SGHTA, CDR2 FQGNSA. CDR3 size: 15 residues. V shed 5 bases and J 6 bases; nucleotides not matched to a gene: 8. The CDR3 DNA follows: TGTGCCAGCAGCCCAATTAGCGGGGTTGCCGGGGAGCTGTTTTTT. This sequence encodes CASSPISGVAGELFF.

The chain couples TRBV10-3 to TRBJ1-2; D might be TRBD1 (5 bases). CDR1 and CDR2 from the germline V gene are ENHRY and SYGVKD. The CDR3 loop spans 15 amino acids. V lost 6 bases and J 6 bases, leaving 20 bases between the germline ends. The DNA of the CDR3 is TGTGCCATCAGACAAGGTGGCAGGGTGGACGATGGCTACACCTTC. The encoded protein is CAIRQGGRVDDGYTF.

The chain carries TRBV28 and TRBJ1-5, with 7 positions matching TRBD1. The CDR3 loop spans 14 amino acids. The V gene's germline CDR1 is MDHEN and CDR2 SYDVKM. V was pared by 8 bases and J by 1 base, with 5 bases of the junction left unmatched. CDR3 loop: CASLRGGSNQPQHF. DNA of the CDR3: TGTGCCAGCCTCAGAGGGGGCAGCAATCAGCCCCAGCATTTT. The whole variable domain, remainder taken from reference TRBV28 and TRBJ1-5, is DVKVTQSSRYLVKRTGEKVFLECVQDMDHENMFWYRQDPGLGLRLIYFSYDVKMKEKGDIPEGYSVSREKKERFSLILESASTNQTSMYLCASLRGGSNQPQHFGDGTRLSIL.

This chain joins TRBV6-5 and TRBJ1-1; D is perhaps TRBD1 (6 bases). The CDR3 length is 13 residues. Germline V gene lookup returns CDR1 MNHEY and CDR2 SVGAGI. Trimming left V 6 bases short and J 1 base short, with 9 bases between. CDR3 in DNA: TGTGCCAGCAGGTCAGGGGAGAACACTGAAGCTTTCTTT. Its protein is CASRSGENTEAFF.

This chain connects TRBV30 to TRBJ2-1; 9 bases align to TRBD2. V shed 8 bases, J shed 6 bases, and the junction held 20 bases outside the gene matches. The CDR3 runs to 17 residues. Germline lookup yields CDR1 GTSNPN and CDR2 SVGIG (reference sequence). DNA for the CDR3: TGTGCCCGAAGGAAAGCGGGGGGCCACACCCCTCTCAATGAGCAGTTCTTC. It yields the protein CARRKAGGHTPLNEQFF. The variable domain in full, with the rest retrieved from reference TRBV30 and TRBJ2-1, is SQTIHQWPATLVQPVGSPLSLECTVEGTSNPNLYWYRQAAGRGLQLLFYSVGIGQISSEVPQNLSASRPQDRQFILSSKKLLLSDSGFYLCARRKAGGHTPLNEQFFGPGTRLTVL.